A single sample is the source of the 19 T cell receptor beta chains below, sequenced in a study of blood T cell repertoires in COVID-19. Clones were read by immunoSEQ multiplex PCR, and TCRdb kept only the in-frame ones, dropping some. The data show 160,000 or so clones, with around 89% seen just once and roughly 2.8% held by the top ten. The sequenced sample consisted of peripheral blood. The receptors stem from a man aged 60 to 75 with acute or convalescent COVID-19.

This clone was observed a single time. CDR3 nucleotides: TGCGCCAGCAGCCAAGGCCAGGGGGTGGCCTATGGCTACACCTTC. Translation gives CASSQGQGVAYGYTF. The chain combines TRBV4-1 with TRBJ1-2; 7 bases fit TRBD1. Germline CDR1 and CDR2: MGHRA and YSYEKL. V shed 1 base and J 4 bases; nucleotides not matched to a gene: 6. The CDR3 totals 15 residues.

V usage is TRBV3-1 (or the pseudogene TRBV3-2) and J usage is TRBJ1-2; no clear D. In germline, CDR1 is LGHDT, CDR2 YNNKEL (reference sequence). The CDR3 is 14 amino acids. Between the trimmed V and J ends, which lost 0 bases and 2 bases, there was a span of 7 bases. The CDR3 loop is CASSQEVLNYGYTF. The CDR3 DNA reads TGTGCCAGCAGCCAAGAAGTCCTAAACTATGGCTACACCTTC.

The V call is TRBV12-5, the J call TRBJ1-1; D not certain. The CDR3 runs 17 residues. Germline CDR1 and CDR2: LGHNT and FRNRAP. Trimming took 0 bases from V and 0 from J, leaving 14 bases between them. The CDR3 reads CASGLVLGGSMNTEAFF. In nucleotides, the CDR3 is TGTGCTAGTGGTTTGGTGCTTGGCGGGAGCATGAACACTGAAGCTTTCTTT.

This chain joins TRBV30 and TRBJ1-1; 10 bases align to TRBD1. Germline V gene sequence: CDR1 GTSNPN, CDR2 SVGIG (reference sequence). The V gene end was trimmed by 4 bases and the J gene end by 4 bases; junction bases not matched to a gene: 12. This CDR3 comprises 16 residues. DNA for the CDR3: TGTGCCTGGACCCCCGGTTTTCGGACAGGGGGCACTGAAGCTTTCTTT. Translated: CAWTPGFRTGGTEAFF.

The chain couples TRBV19 to TRBJ2-3; 9 bases fit TRBD1. Trimming removed 3 bases from V and 4 bases from J; junction bases left unmatched: 2. CDR1 is LNHDA, CDR2 SQIVND, per germline (reference sequence). The CDR3 is made up of 14 amino acids. For the CDR3, the DNA is TGTGCCAGTAGTATCGGGACAGGGTCAGATACGCAGTATTTT. As protein: CASSIGTGSDTQYF. Looking up the rest from reference TRBV19 and TRBJ2-3 gives the full variable domain: DGGITQSPKYLFRKEGQNVTLSCEQNLNHDAMYWYRQDPGQGLRLIYYSQIVNDFQKGDIAEGYSVSREKKESFPLTVTSAQKNPTAFYLCASSIGTGSDTQYFGPGTRLTVL.

The rearrangement uses TRBV10-3 and TRBJ2-7; 7 nucleotides agree with TRBD1. Germline V gene data show CDR1 as ENHRY and CDR2 as SYGVKD. Trimming removed 4 bases from V and 5 bases from J; junction bases left unmatched: 8. The CDR3 has 14 amino acids. CDR3 coding DNA: TGTGCCATCAGTGTCAAGGCAGGGGGTGACGAGCAGTACTTC. It is translated as CAISVKAGGDEQYF.

The rearrangement links TRBV2 to TRBJ1-1, with a weak D call TRBD1 (6 bases). V was pared by 9 bases and J by 3 bases, with 20 bases between. Germline V CDR1 and CDR2: SNHLY, FYNNEI. The length of the CDR3 is 15 residues. The CDR3 DNA follows: TGTGCCAGGGGGGGGGCAGGGACCCCCTACACTGAAGCTTTCTTT. This sequence encodes CARGGAGTPYTEAFF.

The rearrangement links TRBV11-2 to TRBJ2-1; 10 bases are a match to TRBD2. Per the germline V gene, CDR1 is SGHAT and CDR2 is FQNNGV. The V gene end was trimmed by 3 bases and the J gene end by 1 base; junction bases not matched to a gene: 3. This CDR3 contains 16 residues. The CDR3 nucleotides are TGTGCCAGCAGCTTCCTAGCGGGGGTTTCCTACAATGAGCAGTTCTTC. The encoded protein is CASSFLAGVSYNEQFF.

V and J are TRBV2 and TRBJ2-7, with 12 bases that match TRBD1. Germline V gives CDR1 SNHLY, CDR2 FYNNEI. V dropped 4 bases and J dropped 6; count of bases not matched to a gene: 7. The CDR3 has 15 amino acids. This chain's CDR3 is CASSVEGQGAGEQYF. The CDR3 DNA reads as TGTGCCAGCAGTGTGGAGGGACAGGGGGCGGGCGAGCAGTACTTC.

The chain combines TRBV27 with TRBJ1-3; D not resolved. V gave up 8 bases and J gave up 0 bases, with 14 bases separating them. Germline lookup yields CDR1 MNHEY and CDR2 SMNVEV (reference sequence). The CDR3 extends over 15 amino acids. CDR3 amino acids: CASCRGPGSGNTIYF. In DNA, the CDR3 is TGTGCCAGCTGCCGGGGTCCAGGCTCTGGAAACACCATATATTTT.

The DNA for the CDR3 is TGTGCCAGTAGTTTCCAGGGGGCGGTAAATGAAAAACTGTTTTTT. It encodes CASSFQGAVNEKLFF. The chain combines TRBV19 with TRBJ1-4; the match to TRBD1 covers 8 bases. V was pared by 5 bases and J by 5 bases, with 7 bases of the junction left unmatched. The length of the CDR3 is 15 residues. Germline V lookup: CDR1 LNHDA, CDR2 SQIVND (reference sequence).

This chain connects TRBV24-1 to TRBJ1-6; D remains unclear. This CDR3 has 15 amino acids. The V end lost 4 bases, the J end lost 9 bases, and 15 bases lay between the germline ends. Germline V CDR1 and CDR2: KGHDR, SFDVKD. Written as DNA, the CDR3 is TGTGCCACCAGTGAAAACCGGGTGGGGAGTTCACCCCTCCACTTT. It codes for CATSENRVGSSPLHF.

V usage is TRBV7-2 and J usage is TRBJ1-5, with TRBD1 as a possible D gene (6 bases). Trimming removed 0 bases at V and 8 bases at J, with 14 bases between. From germline, CDR1 is SGHTA and CDR2 FQGNSA. CDR3 length: 15 residues. CDR3 amino acids: CASSLALSGVKPQHF. CDR3 nucleotides: TGTGCCAGCAGCTTAGCTCTGTCAGGGGTCAAGCCCCAGCATTTT.

This chain connects TRBV4-3 to TRBJ1-2; a weak D match, TRBD1 (5 bases). Trimming took 1 base from V and 5 from J, leaving 11 bases between them. The CDR3 consists of 14 residues. Germline V gene sequence: CDR1 LGHNA, CDR2 YSLEER. CDR3 bases: TGCGCCAGCAGCCAAGCCAGGGTGAAGTATGGCTACACCTTC. It is translated as CASSQARVKYGYTF.

In this sample, this clone turned up once. The rearrangement uses TRBV6-5 and TRBJ2-3, with D possibly TRBD2 on 5 matching bases. Trimming shortened V by 2 bases and J by 2 bases, and 11 bases separated the two germline ends. The CDR3 loop spans 15 amino acids. From germline, CDR1 is MNHEY and CDR2 SVGAGI. The CDR3 sequence is CASSYRLDSTDTQYF. The CDR3 nucleotides are TGTGCCAGCAGTTACCGACTGGACTCCACAGATACGCAGTATTTT.

The chain carries TRBV18 and TRBJ1-2; tentatively, D is TRBD1 (5 bases). CDR1 KGHSH and CDR2 LQKENI come from the germline V gene. The CDR3 is 15 residues long. With 6 bases removed from V and 4 bases from J, the gap between germline ends came to 18 bases. CDR3 protein: CASSHSTEPAYGYTF. In DNA form, the CDR3 reads TGTGCCAGCTCCCATTCGACAGAGCCCGCCTATGGCTACACCTTC.

This clone was seen only once. V usage is TRBV30 and J usage is TRBJ1-5; D is unresolved. Germline V lookup: CDR1 GTSNPN, CDR2 SVGIG (reference sequence). The CDR3 is 13 amino acids. V was pared by 3 bases and J by 7 bases, with 13 bases between. The CDR3 loop reads CAWSYHSEQPQHF. CDR3 coding DNA: TGTGCCTGGAGCTACCACAGTGAGCAGCCCCAGCATTTT.

The chain combines TRBV5-8 with TRBJ1-3; TRBD1 might be the D (6 bases). The V gene lost 5 bases and the J gene lost 0 bases, with 15 bases spanning the gap. The CDR3 contains 16 residues. CDR1 and CDR2 (germline): SGHTS, YDEGEE. The CDR3, as DNA: TGTGCCAGCAGACGTCGACAGGCGCACTCTGGAAACACCATATATTTT. This gives the protein CASRRRQAHSGNTIYF. Complete variable domain (other parts from reference TRBV5-8 and TRBJ1-3): EAGVTQSPTHLIKTRGQQATLRCSPISGHTSVYWYQQALGLGLQFLLWYDEGEERNRGNFPPRFSGRQFPNYSSELNVNALELEDSALYLCASRRRQAHSGNTIYFGEGSWLTVV.

V usage is TRBV4-3 and J usage is TRBJ2-3; 8 nucleotides align to TRBD2. The CDR3 length is 18 residues. V shed 0 bases and J 1 base; nucleotides not matched to a gene: 9. Germline assignment: CDR1 LGHNA and CDR2 YSLEER. The CDR3 region has the DNA TGCGCCAGCAGCCAAGAGGCCCTCCGGCGGGGGGGCACAGATACGCAGTATTTT. It specifies CASSQEALRRGGTDTQYF.